This TCR beta chain derives from a study of PD-L1 blockade in urothelial cancer. Study overall: Men with urothelial cancer arising in the bladder made up most of the 29 patients.

Specified time point: peripheral blood 6 weeks after treatment start. Between 1 and 8 samples, pretreatment and on-treatment, were given by each patient. The CDR3 sequence is 11 residues long. V lost 6 bases to trimming and J lost 6 bases, with 8 bases between them. Looked up from germline, CDR1 is LNHDA and CDR2 is SQIVND (reference sequence). Profiled with immunoSEQ multiplex PCR; TCRdb holds only in-frame clones, not every one. The sample yields 90,000 to 130,000 clones, roughly 90% seen once. The chain links TRBV19 to TRBJ1-1; the D gene is possibly TRBD1 (5 bases). The TCR comes from a man aged 60 to 75 with urothelial cancer. The material was PBMCs, obtained around atezolizumab (anti-PD-L1) treatment. CDR3 DNA sequence: TGTGCCAGTAGGGGGGGGGCTGAAGCTTTCTTT. Translating it yields CASRGGAEAFF.